The rows below give T cell receptor beta chains drawn from one sample of a study of immune cell composition in non-small cell lung cancer. Profiling relied on immunoSEQ multiplex PCR, and the TCRdb table lists in-frame clones only, not all of them. The sample carries roughly 3,100 clones, around 69% recorded once. The sequencing sample was made of non-adjacent lung tissue. All receptors come from a human donor with non-small cell lung cancer. CDR3s include the opening cysteine and the closing phenylalanine or tryptophan. The order of the fields is clone size, D gene, CDR3 length, V gene, J gene, CDR3 protein, CDR3 DNA. D genes are given only for firm matches. Only part of the rows carry a size: once, few, many, or a class if the clone is expanded.

>-|-|12|TRBV10-3|TRBJ1-2
CAISDRNYGYTF
TGTGCCATCAGTGACAGGAACTATGGCTACACCTTC
>-|-|15|TRBV6-5|TRBJ1-1
CASSYDQGMNTEAFF
TGTGCCAGCAGTTACGATCAGGGGATGAACACTGAAGCTTTCTTT
>-|-|16|TRBV11-2|TRBJ2-1
CASSLGRGTSYNEQFF
TGTGCCAGCAGCTTGGGGCGGGGGACATCCTACAATGAGCAGTTCTTC
>-|TRBD1|12|TRBV11-1|TRBJ2-7
CASSSDREEQYF
TGTGCCAGCAGCTCTGACAGGGAGGAGCAGTACTTC
>-|TRBD2|17|TRBV7-9|TRBJ2-3
CASSPRDGGAGTDTQYF
TGTGCCAGCAGCCCCCGGGACGGGGGGGCGGGCACAGATACGCAGTATTTT
>-|-|18|TRBV19|TRBJ1-1
CASSTGSAFARGAGKAFF
TGTGCCAGTAGTACCGGGTCCGCCTTTGCCCGGGGGGCTGGCAAAGCTTTCTTT
>-|-|16|TRBV21-1|TRBJ1-3
CASSPGVGHWGNTIYF
TGTGCCAGCAGCCCAGGGGTCGGACACTGGGGAAACACCATATATTTT
>-|-|12|TRBV28|TRBJ1-2
CASRGGWEGYTF
TGTGCCAGCAGGGGAGGGTGGGAGGGCTACACCTTC
>-|TRBD2|16|TRBV6-5|TRBJ2-7
CASSYSIAGGPTGQYF
TGTGCCAGCAGTTACTCCATAGCGGGGGGGCCGACGGGGCAGTACTTC
>-|-|15|TRBV25-1|TRBJ2-5
CASSDRAVLQETQYF
TGTGCCAGCAGTGACAGGGCAGTTCTGCAAGAGACCCAGTACTTC
>-|-|16|TRBV4-1|TRBJ2-6
CASSQAAGSGANVLTF
TGCGCCAGCAGCCAAGCGGCGGGCTCTGGGGCCAACGTCCTGACTTTC
>-|TRBD1|15|TRBV7-8|TRBJ1-1
CASSPGQGMNTEAFF
TGTGCCAGCAGCCCAGGACAGGGAATGAACACTGAAGCTTTCTTT
>once|TRBD1|16|TRBV6-4|TRBJ2-3
CASSTAKGQGADTQYF
TGTGCCAGCAGTACGGCCAAGGGACAGGGGGCAGATACGCAGTATTTT
>-|TRBD1|12|TRBV10-3|TRBJ1-2
CAILQGRYGYTF
TGTGCCATCCTACAGGGGAGATATGGCTACACCTTC
>-|TRBD2|17|TRBV7-2|TRBJ2-5
CASSGGTSGALQETQYF
TGTGCCAGCAGCGGAGGGACTAGCGGGGCCCTACAAGAGACCCAGTACTTC
>-|-|14|TRBV5-1|TRBJ2-5
CASSTEGHQETQYF
TGCGCCAGCAGCACCGAGGGTCACCAAGAGACCCAGTACTTC
>-|-|14|TRBV5-1|TRBJ1-4
CASSFQEGSEKLFF
TGCGCCAGCAGCTTCCAGGAGGGGAGTGAAAAACTGTTTTTT
>few|TRBD1|17|TRBV7-3|TRBJ1-2
CASSLAAGGELNYGYTF
TGTGCCAGCAGCTTAGCGGCAGGGGGTGAGCTGAACTATGGCTACACCTTC
>-|TRBD1|13|TRBV30|TRBJ1-1
CAWSPTGGTEAFF
TGTGCCTGGAGTCCGACAGGGGGCACTGAAGCTTTCTTT
>large|-|14|TRBV28|TRBJ2-7
CASSLPGFSREQYF
TGTGCCAGCAGTTTACCGGGGTTCTCACGCGAGCAGTACTTC
>-|-|15|TRBV7-9|TRBJ1-1
CASSPQGGGDTEAFF
TGTGCCAGCAGCCCCCAAGGTGGGGGGGACACTGAAGCTTTCTTT
>few|-|15|TRBV9|TRBJ2-3
CASSVRQGFTDTQYF
TGTGCCAGCAGCGTACGGCAGGGATTCACAGATACGCAGTATTTT
>-|-|13|TRBV7-3|TRBJ1-1
CASSPGLVVEAFF
TGTGCCAGCAGCCCTGGACTGGTTGTTGAAGCTTTCTTT
>-|-|15|TRBV18|TRBJ1-1
CASSPIADGHTEAFF
TGTGCCAGCTCACCGATCGCAGATGGGCACACTGAAGCTTTCTTT
>few|-|13|TRBV6-5|TRBJ1-1
CASSYLPTTEAFF
TGTGCCAGCAGTTATTTGCCCACTACTGAAGCTTTCTTT
>-|-|15|TRBV30|TRBJ2-6
CAWSVAGFGANVLTF
TGTGCCTGGAGTGTAGCAGGGTTCGGGGCCAACGTCCTGACTTTC
>once|TRBD2|16|TRBV4-1|TRBJ2-1
CASSHPEGLENGEQFF
TGCGCCAGCAGCCACCCCGAGGGACTAGAGAATGGCGAGCAGTTCTTC
>-|-|15|TRBV6-4|TRBJ1-1
CASSDTGTHNTEAFF
TGTGCCAGCAGTGACACGGGGACACATAACACTGAAGCTTTCTTT
>-|-|17|TRBV6-1|TRBJ2-1
CAISESGSGGQYNEQFF
TGTGCCATCAGTGAGTCGGGGAGCGGCGGGCAATACAATGAGCAGTTCTTC
>-|-|15|TRBV7-6|TRBJ2-7
CASSPQGHPSYEQYF
TGTGCCAGCAGCCCCCAGGGTCATCCTTCCTACGAGCAGTACTTC
>-|TRBD2|15|TRBV5-1|TRBJ2-7
CATVTSGGILHEQYF
TGCGCCACCGTGACTAGCGGGGGTATCCTCCACGAGCAGTACTTC
>few|-|14|TRBV9|TRBJ1-3
CASSPQLAGNTIYF
TGTGCCAGCAGCCCCCAACTGGCTGGAAACACCATATATTTT
>few|TRBD2|15|TRBV11-1|TRBJ2-5
CASSPGTSGGETQYF
TGTGCCAGCAGCCCTGGGACTAGCGGGGGGGAGACCCAGTACTTC
>-|TRBD1|15|TRBV7-9|TRBJ1-1
CASSLVAGGNTEAFF
TGTGCCAGCAGCCTGGTAGCAGGGGGGAACACTGAAGCTTTCTTT
>-|-|15|TRBV6-6|TRBJ2-7
CASSYGVTSSYEQYF
TGTGCCAGCAGTTACGGGGTGACTAGCTCCTACGAGCAGTACTTC
>few|-|11|TRBV7-2|TRBJ1-6
CASSLSGPLHF
TGTGCCAGCAGCTTGTCAGGGCCCCTCCACTTT
>-|TRBD1|13|TRBV30|TRBJ2-1
CAWKGAGYNEQFF
TGTGCCTGGAAGGGGGCGGGTTACAATGAGCAGTTCTTC
>-|-|12|TRBV7-9|TRBJ2-2
CASSLELPPLFF
TGTGCCAGCAGCTTAGAACTCCCCCCGCTGTTTTTT
>-|TRBD2|15|TRBV27|TRBJ2-1
CASSPLAGTLPGQFF
TGTGCCAGCAGTCCACTAGCGGGAACCCTCCCTGGGCAGTTCTTC
>medium-sized|TRBD2|15|TRBV7-9|TRBJ2-3
CASTPGEGWTDTQYF
TGTGCCAGCACCCCCGGGGAGGGATGGACAGATACGCAGTATTTT
>-|TRBD2|18|TRBV6-1|TRBJ2-3
CASSEGSGGPGSTDTQYF
TGTGCCAGCAGTGAAGGTAGCGGGGGGCCGGGGAGCACAGATACGCAGTATTTT